This T cell receptor (beta chain) appears in the sequencing data of a study of OX40 agonist ivuxolimab in advanced cancers. Some clones are missing from TCRdb's copy, which holds only in-frame ones; the method was immunoSEQ multiplex PCR. Of about 99,000 clones in the sample, around 90% were seen once. Sequencing was performed on CD4+ or CD8+ T cells sorted from blood, taken in a trial of the OX40 agonist ivuxolimab. This clonotype originated in an adult with an advanced solid tumor such as melanoma, head and neck, liver or kidney cancer.

The CDR3: CASSRPVPGEAFF. The CDR3 region has the DNA TGTGCCAGCAGCCGACCTGTTCCCGGTGAAGCTTTCTTT. The chain joins TRBV28 to TRBJ1-1; D unresolved. V was cut by 6 bases and J by 7 bases, with 15 bases left in between. CDR1 is MDHEN and CDR2 is SYDVKM in the germline V gene. The CDR3 is 13 residues long.